This T cell receptor beta chain was recorded in a study of blood T cell repertoires in COVID-19. Study information: T cells, B-cell-depleted T cells, or PBMCs supplied cDNA or gDNA.

The germline V gene has CDR1 LGHDT and CDR2 YNNKEL (reference sequence). V was cut by 0 bases and J by 9 bases, with 13 bases left in between. CDR3 length: 14 residues. The repertoire was sequenced with immunoSEQ multiplex PCR; TCRdb's copy has only in-frame clones and lacks some. The sample holds about 96,000 clones; around 90% are singletons and the top ten take more than 3.5%. The chain joins TRBV3-1 (or the pseudogene TRBV3-2) to TRBJ2-3; D perhaps matches TRBD2 (7 bases). Sequenced material: peripheral blood. The TCR originated in a human donor with COVID-19, enrolled during active disease. The donor label of this sample is uncertain. The chain's CDR3 is CASSQDTPGGTQYF. DNA of the CDR3: TGTGCCAGCAGCCAAGATACCCCGGGGGGCACGCAGTATTTT.